The 30 T cell receptor beta chains below all came from one sample that was sequenced in a study of shared clonotypes between healthy human individuals. Assay used: immunoSEQ multiplex PCR; TCRdb lists only in-frame clones, some missing. The repertoire holds about 580,000 clones, with 98% as singletons. CD45RO-negative CD8 cells positively selected for CCR7 made up the naive population, which excluded terminally differentiated effector memory CD45RA+ cells. The sample was naive CD8+ T cells sorted from blood. These receptors were taken from a man aged 25-45 years in good health.

This clone was detected a few times. The identical CDR3 is also encoded by other nucleotide sequences in the sample. V and J are TRBV7-9 and TRBJ2-7; D is unclear. Trimming cost V 1 base and J 0 bases, with 1 base left between them. Looked up from germline, CDR1 is SEHNR and CDR2 is FQNEAQ (reference sequence). The CDR3 sequence is 12 residues long. The CDR3 coding sequence is TGTGCCAGCAGCTTAGGCTCCTACGAGCAGTACTTC. This sequence encodes CASSLGSYEQYF. Using reference TRBV7-9 and TRBJ2-7 for the parts outside the CDR3, the full variable domain is DTGVSQNPRHKITKRGQNVTFRCDPISEHNRLYWYRQTLGQGPEFLTYFQNEAQLEKSRLLSDRFSAERPKGSFSTLEIQRTEQGDSAMYLCASSLGSYEQYFGPGTRLTVT.

The chain carries TRBV9 and TRBJ1-1; D remains ambiguous. Germline V gene sequence: CDR1 SGDLS, CDR2 YYNGEE. The CDR3 has 14 amino acids. V was shortened by 0 bases and J by 2 bases, with 8 bases between the two germline ends. CDR3: CASSVVPGNTEAFF. CDR3 DNA sequence: TGTGCCAGCAGCGTAGTCCCGGGAAACACTGAAGCTTTCTTT.

V and J are TRBV6-1 and TRBJ2-7, with D perhaps TRBD1 or TRBD2 (5 bases each). Looked up from germline, CDR1 is MNHNS and CDR2 is SASEGT. The CDR3 is 14 residues long. The V end was cut by 4 bases, the J end by 2 bases, with 12 bases between. The DNA for the CDR3 is TGTGCCAGCAGTGCCAGGGACCTCCCCTACGAGCAGTACTTC. Translated, it gives CASSARDLPYEQYF.

The gene calls are TRBV9 and TRBJ2-3; D is perhaps TRBD1 (6 bases). Trimming shortened V by 4 bases and J by 0 bases, and 30 bases separated the two germline ends. The CDR3 sequence is 21 residues long. CDR1 SGDLS and CDR2 YYNGEE come from the germline V gene. The CDR3 loop is CASSSPRDNPTVLVSTDTQYF. The CDR3 DNA reads as TGTGCCAGCAGCTCGCCCCGGGACAACCCCACAGTGCTGGTGAGCACAGATACGCAGTATTTT.

The chain is built from TRBV6-1 and TRBJ2-1; D is tentatively TRBD1 or TRBD2 (6 bases each). Germline CDR1 MNHNS, CDR2 SASEGT. This CDR3 comprises 14 residues. Deletions cut 8 bases from V and 4 bases from J, with 15 bases between. In nucleotides, the CDR3 is TGTGCCAGCCCGGGGGCTTCGGGATACAATGAGCAGTTCTTC. Translation gives CASPGASGYNEQFF.

V gene TRBV5-1 combines with J gene TRBJ2-7; 10 positions match TRBD2. The V segment lost 2 bases and the J segment 0 bases; nucleotides outside the gene matches: 2. This CDR3 contains 15 residues. Germline V gives CDR1 SGHRS, CDR2 YFSETQ. The CDR3 DNA follows: TGCGCCAGCAGCTTATCTAGCGGGAGCTCCTACGAGCAGTACTTC. Translated, it gives CASSLSSGSSYEQYF. Supplemented by reference TRBV5-1 and TRBJ2-7, the full variable domain reads KAGVTQTPRYLIKTRGQQVTLSCSPISGHRSVSWYQQTPGQGLQFLFEYFSETQRNKGNFPGRFSGRQFSNSRSEMNVSTLELGDSALYLCASSLSSGSSYEQYFGPGTRLTVT.

The chain has TRBV7-9 and TRBJ2-2, with 10 bases lining up with TRBD2. The CDR3 contains 15 residues. Germline V gene sequence: CDR1 SEHNR, CDR2 FQNEAQ (reference sequence). J gave up 4 bases and V 5 bases, and 4 bases lay outside the gene matches. CDR3 bases: TGTGCCAGCAGCGCGCTAGCGGGAGTCACCGGGGAGCTGTTTTTT. Its protein is CASSALAGVTGELFF.

This chain joins TRBV4-2 and TRBJ2-7; TRBD1 aligns across 8 bases. This CDR3 region has 16 residues. Germline trimming cut 5 bases from V and 5 bases from J; bases unmatched to any gene: 14. Germline CDR1 and CDR2: LGHNA and YNFKEQ. CDR3 protein: CASSAASGQGSDEQYF. For the CDR3, the DNA is TGTGCCAGCAGCGCAGCAAGCGGACAGGGAAGCGACGAGCAGTACTTC.

This chain connects TRBV10-3 to TRBJ2-3; tentative D call: TRBD2 (6 bases). The CDR3 totals 14 residues. CDR1 is ENHRY and CDR2 is SYGVKD in the germline V gene. With 2 bases removed from V and 7 bases from J, the gap between germline ends came to 13 bases. The CDR3, as DNA: TGTGCCATCAGTGAGGGAGGGGACCCCTATACGCAGTATTTT. Its translation is CAISEGGDPYTQYF.

The chain couples TRBV13 to TRBJ2-4; D may correspond to TRBD1 or TRBD2 (5 bases each). The CDR3 consists of 14 residues. In germline, CDR1 is PRHDT, CDR2 FYEKMQ (reference sequence). V lost 4 bases and J lost 5, with 12 bases in between. CDR3 residues: CASSWGTPENIQYF. CDR3 bases: TGTGCCAGCAGCTGGGGGACGCCAGAAAACATTCAGTACTTC.

The chain carries TRBV7-2 and TRBJ2-3, with TRBD2 matching over 7 bases. Trimming cost V 2 bases and J 1 base; bases outside gene matches: 9. Germline V CDR1 and CDR2: SGHTA, FQGNSA. The CDR3 totals 17 residues. The CDR3 DNA reads as TGTGCCAGCAGCTTAAGGGATCGGGGAGGGGGCACAGATACGCAGTATTTT. It specifies CASSLRDRGGGTDTQYF.

J is TRBJ2-6 and V is TRBV27, with D uncertain. The CDR3 is made up of 14 amino acids. The germline V gene has CDR1 MNHEY and CDR2 SMNVEV (reference sequence). The V and J ends lost 6 bases and 1 base respectively, with 7 bases between them. DNA of the CDR3: TGTGCCAGCAGCTCTAGTTCTGGGGCCAACGTCCTGACTTTC. It is translated as CASSSSSGANVLTF.

To note about this clone: Additional DNA sequences in this sample encode the identical CDR3. This chain connects TRBV27 to TRBJ2-1, with D maybe TRBD2 (6 bases). The CDR3 is 12 residues long. Germline V gene sequence: CDR1 MNHEY, CDR2 SMNVEV (reference sequence). Deletions cut 5 bases from V and 4 bases from J, with 6 bases between. The DNA of the CDR3 is TGTGCCAGCAGTCGGGGGTACAATGAGCAGTTCTTC. Its translation: CASSRGYNEQFF.

The V gene is TRBV25-1, the J gene TRBJ1-4; a weak D match, TRBD1 (6 bases). Deletions cut 6 bases from V and 8 bases from J, with 13 bases between. Germline CDR1 is MGHDK and CDR2 is SYGVNS. The CDR3 consists of 13 residues. The CDR3 DNA reads TGTGCCAGCAGCCTCGGACAGCCAGAAAAACTGTTTTTT. Its translation is CASSLGQPEKLFF. The whole variable domain, remainder taken from reference TRBV25-1 and TRBJ1-4, is EADIYQTPRYLVIGTGKKITLECSQTMGHDKMYWYQQDPGMELHLIHYSYGVNSTEKGDLSSESTVSRIRTEHFPLTLESARPSHTSQYLCASSLGQPEKLFFGSGTQLSVL.

This chain links TRBV7-6 with TRBJ2-3, with D perhaps being TRBD1 or TRBD2 (6 bases each). The germline V and J ends were trimmed by 5 bases and 2 bases, with 14 bases remaining between them. CDR1 and CDR2 (germline): SGHVS, FNYEAQ. CDR3 size: 15 residues. Here the CDR3 reads CASSKVGGPTDTQYF. Written as DNA, the CDR3 is TGTGCCAGCAGCAAAGTGGGGGGCCCCACAGATACGCAGTATTTT.

The rearrangement links TRBV7-9 to TRBJ2-7; TRBD2 matches at 8 bases. The CDR3 is made up of 15 amino acids. Per germline, CDR1 SEHNR and CDR2 FQNEAQ (reference sequence). V lost 3 bases to trimming and J lost 2 bases; unmatched junction nucleotides: 6. This chain's CDR3 is CASSFSGKLPYEQYF. CDR3 coding DNA: TGTGCCAGCAGCTTTAGCGGGAAGCTCCCCTACGAGCAGTACTTC.

V is TRBV9 and J is TRBJ2-7, with 10 nucleotides matching TRBD1. This CDR3 is built from 15 residues. Germline V CDR1 and CDR2: SGDLS, YYNGEE. Trimming took 3 bases from V and 2 from J; bases not matched to a gene: 5. The CDR3 protein is CASSARDRGAYEQYF. DNA for the CDR3: TGTGCCAGCAGCGCCCGGGACAGGGGCGCCTACGAGCAGTACTTC.

This clone was seen just once. The CDR3 is CASSPGTGRKGEAFF. The CDR3 nucleotides are TGTGCCAGCAGCCCCGGGACAGGGAGAAAGGGTGAAGCTTTCTTT. The chain combines TRBV9 with TRBJ1-1; 9 bases match TRBD1. J gave up 7 bases and V 4 bases, and 11 bases lay outside the gene matches. The CDR3 length is 15 residues. CDR1 and CDR2 (germline): SGDLS, YYNGEE.

J is TRBJ1-1 and V is TRBV7-9; D uncertain. V lost 5 bases, J lost 11 bases, and 12 bases lay in between. The CDR3 has 11 residues. The germline V gene encodes CDR1 SEHNR and CDR2 FQNEAQ (reference sequence). The CDR3 reads CASSALVSAFF. The CDR3 DNA reads TGTGCCAGCAGCGCATTGGTTTCGGCTTTCTTT. The full variable domain, in which reference TRBV7-9 and TRBJ1-1 provide the parts outside the CDR3, is DTGVSQNPRHKITKRGQNVTFRCDPISEHNRLYWYRQTLGQGPEFLTYFQNEAQLEKSRLLSDRFSAERPKGSFSTLEIQRTEQGDSAMYLCASSALVSAFFGQGTRLTVV.

Note on this clone: At the DNA level, this CDR3 is encoded by other sequences in the same sample as well. The chain carries TRBV28 and TRBJ2-7, with D hard to call. With 2 bases removed from V and 3 bases from J, the gap between germline ends came to 5 bases. Germline V gives CDR1 MDHEN, CDR2 SYDVKM. The CDR3 runs to 12 residues. CDR3 region: CASSLLDYEQYF. The CDR3 bases are TGTGCCAGCAGTTTACTCGACTACGAGCAGTACTTC.

The chain uses TRBV19 and TRBJ1-4; tentative D call: TRBD1 (5 bases). The germline gives CDR1 LNHDA, CDR2 SQIVND (reference sequence). The length of the CDR3 is 15 residues. V shed 2 bases and J shed 8 bases, with 15 bases lying between them. The CDR3 protein is CASSIFPQQEEKLFF. CDR3 coding DNA: TGTGCCAGTAGTATATTTCCACAACAGGAGGAAAAACTGTTTTTT.

The rearrangement joins TRBV7-3 to TRBJ2-1, with D unresolved. Germline CDR1 reads SGHTA; CDR2 reads FQGTGA. The CDR3 consists of 16 residues. V was cut by 2 bases and J by 6 bases, with 17 bases left in between. CDR3 region: CASSLFGGRVSNEQFF. The CDR3 DNA reads TGTGCCAGCAGCTTATTTGGTGGACGGGTATCCAATGAGCAGTTCTTC.

The chain uses TRBV27 and TRBJ2-5, with TRBD2 matching over 8 bases. The CDR3 contains 16 residues. Germline CDR1 is MNHEY and CDR2 is SMNVEV (reference sequence). The J segment lost 4 bases and the V segment lost 5 bases, leaving 12 bases of the junction unmatched. The CDR3 coding sequence is TGTGCCAGCAGTCCGAAAGACCCTAGCGGGCTAGAGACCCAGTACTTC. This encodes CASSPKDPSGLETQYF.

The chain recombines TRBV5-1 with TRBJ2-1, with 7 nucleotides matching TRBD2. The V gene's germline CDR1 is SGHRS and CDR2 YFSETQ. J lost 5 bases, V lost 0 bases, and 2 bases had no gene match. This CDR3 is 14 amino acids long. CDR3: CASSLAGRDNEQFF. The CDR3 DNA reads TGCGCCAGCAGCTTGGCGGGGAGGGACAATGAGCAGTTCTTC.

The chain joins TRBV27 to TRBJ1-1; D gene ambiguous. The V and J ends lost 4 bases and 6 bases respectively, with 15 bases between them. CDR1 is MNHEY and CDR2 is SMNVEV in the germline V gene (reference sequence). The CDR3 sequence is 14 residues long. The CDR3 nucleotides read TGTGCCAGCAGTTCCGGCCAACTCGGCGCTGAAGCTTTCTTT. Amino acids: CASSSGQLGAEAFF.

The chain employs TRBV27 and TRBJ2-3, with 8 bases that match TRBD1. In germline, CDR1 is MNHEY, CDR2 SMNVEV (reference sequence). The junction had 5 bases not matched to a gene; V was cut back by 6 bases and J by 3 bases. CDR3 length: 14 amino acids. This CDR3 is CASRLGQGTDTQYF. In DNA, the CDR3 is TGTGCCAGCAGACTCGGACAGGGTACAGATACGCAGTATTTT.

This clone has only one observation. This chain links TRBV10-3 with TRBJ1-2; tentatively, D is TRBD1 (5 bases). Per germline, CDR1 ENHRY and CDR2 SYGVKD. Trimming shortened V by 1 base and J by 0 bases, and 9 bases separated the two germline ends. The CDR3 consists of 15 residues. CDR3 residues: CAISEYGTPNYGYTF. The CDR3 nucleotides read TGTGCCATCAGTGAGTACGGGACTCCTAACTATGGCTACACCTTC.

The chain has TRBV27 and TRBJ2-7; D may be TRBD2 (5 bases). The CDR3 covers 15 residues. Trimming pared 6 bases from V and 3 bases from J, leaving 18 bases between. Per germline, CDR1 MNHEY and CDR2 SMNVEV (reference sequence). The CDR3 is CASSRGGRPYYEQYF. CDR3 DNA: TGTGCCAGCAGCCGGGGTGGCAGGCCATACTACGAGCAGTACTTC.

The table lists this clone with a count of one. The V call is TRBV6-5, the J call TRBJ2-7, with unresolved D. This CDR3 contains 14 residues. Germline V gives CDR1 MNHEY, CDR2 SVGAGI. Trimming took off 2 bases at V and 2 bases at J, with 10 bases between the two ends. The CDR3 protein is CASSYREYPYEQYF. CDR3 sequence (DNA): TGTGCCAGCAGTTACCGCGAATACCCCTACGAGCAGTACTTC.

This clone was detected once. The chain has TRBV18 and TRBJ2-1; 9 nucleotides align to TRBD2. This CDR3 region has 16 residues. From germline, CDR1 is KGHSH and CDR2 LQKENI. V lost 4 bases and J lost 1; bases outside the gene matches: 5. CDR3 sequence: CASSLSGSPSYNEQFF. The CDR3 bases are TGTGCCAGCTCACTTAGCGGGAGTCCTTCCTACAATGAGCAGTTCTTC.